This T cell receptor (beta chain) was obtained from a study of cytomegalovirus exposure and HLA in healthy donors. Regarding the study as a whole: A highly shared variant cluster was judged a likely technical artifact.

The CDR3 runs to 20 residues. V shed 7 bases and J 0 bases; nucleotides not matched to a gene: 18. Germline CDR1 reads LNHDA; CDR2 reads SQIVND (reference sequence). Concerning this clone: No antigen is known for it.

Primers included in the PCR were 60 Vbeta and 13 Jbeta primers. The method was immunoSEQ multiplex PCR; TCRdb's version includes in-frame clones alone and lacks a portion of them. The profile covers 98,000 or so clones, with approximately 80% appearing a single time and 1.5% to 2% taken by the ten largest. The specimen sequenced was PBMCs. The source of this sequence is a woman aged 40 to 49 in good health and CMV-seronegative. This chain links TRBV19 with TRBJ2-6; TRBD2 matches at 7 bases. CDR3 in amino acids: CASTKMGLAEVYSGANVLTF. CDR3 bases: TGTGCCAGTACCAAGATGGGGCTAGCGGAGGTTTACTCTGGGGCCAACGTCCTGACTTTC.